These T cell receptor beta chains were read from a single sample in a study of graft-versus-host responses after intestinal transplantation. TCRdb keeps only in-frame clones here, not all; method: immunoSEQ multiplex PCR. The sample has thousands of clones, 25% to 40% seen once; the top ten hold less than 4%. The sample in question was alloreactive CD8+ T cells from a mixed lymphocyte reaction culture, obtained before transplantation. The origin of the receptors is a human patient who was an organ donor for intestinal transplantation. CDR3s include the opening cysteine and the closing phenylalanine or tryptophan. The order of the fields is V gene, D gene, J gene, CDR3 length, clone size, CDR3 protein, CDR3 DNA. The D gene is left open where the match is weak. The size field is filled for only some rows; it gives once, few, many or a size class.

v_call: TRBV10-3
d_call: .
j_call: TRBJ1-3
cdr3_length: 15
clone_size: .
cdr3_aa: CAISEGYGAGNTIYF
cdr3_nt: TGTGCCATCAGTGAAGGGTATGGGGCCGGAAACACCATATATTTT

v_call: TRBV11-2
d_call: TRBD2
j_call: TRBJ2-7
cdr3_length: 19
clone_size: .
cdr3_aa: CASSLDYSSGREWSYEQYF
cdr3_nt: TGTGCCAGCAGCTTAGATTACTCTAGCGGGAGGGAATGGTCCTACGAGCAGTACTTC

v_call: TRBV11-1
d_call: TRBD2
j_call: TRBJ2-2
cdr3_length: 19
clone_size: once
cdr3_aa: CASSSGGGASGINTGELFF
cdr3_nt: TGTGCCAGCAGCTCCGGCGGTGGGGCTAGCGGGATAAACACCGGGGAGCTGTTTTTT

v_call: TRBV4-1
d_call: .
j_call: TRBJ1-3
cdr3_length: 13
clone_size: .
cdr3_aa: CASAPTAGNTIYF
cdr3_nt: TGCGCCAGCGCTCCGACTGCTGGAAACACCATATATTTT

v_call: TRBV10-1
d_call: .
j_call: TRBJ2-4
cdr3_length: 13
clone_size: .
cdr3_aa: CASTGGPKNIQYF
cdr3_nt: TGCGCCAGCACGGGTGGTCCCAAAAACATTCAGTACTTC

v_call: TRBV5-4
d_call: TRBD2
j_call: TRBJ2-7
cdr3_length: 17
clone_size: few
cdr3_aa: CASSQDFASGTAYEQYF
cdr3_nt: TGTGCCAGCAGCCAAGATTTTGCTAGCGGGACCGCCTACGAGCAGTACTTC

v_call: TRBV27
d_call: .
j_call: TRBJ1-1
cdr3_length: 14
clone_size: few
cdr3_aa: CASRALQGGTEAFF
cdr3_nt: TGTGCCAGTCGAGCCTTACAGGGCGGCACTGAAGCTTTCTTT

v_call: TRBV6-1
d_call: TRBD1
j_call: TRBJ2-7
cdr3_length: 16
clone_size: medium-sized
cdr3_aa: CASSEAPGQGLYEQYF
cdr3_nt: TGTGCCAGCAGTGAAGCTCCGGGACAGGGGTTGTACGAGCAGTACTTC

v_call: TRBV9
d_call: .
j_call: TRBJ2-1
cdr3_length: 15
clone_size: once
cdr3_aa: CASSVGAVGYNEQFF
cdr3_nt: TGTGCCAGCAGCGTAGGAGCGGTTGGATACAATGAGCAGTTCTTC

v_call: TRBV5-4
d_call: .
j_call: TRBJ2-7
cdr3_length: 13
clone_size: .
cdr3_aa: CASSLWGVYEQYF
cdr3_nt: TGTGCCAGCAGCTTGTGGGGGGTCTACGAGCAGTACTTC

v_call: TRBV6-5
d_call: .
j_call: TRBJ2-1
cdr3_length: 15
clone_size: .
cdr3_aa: CASSYPGGPWNEQFF
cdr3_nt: TGTGCCAGCAGTTACCCGGGGGGCCCTTGGAATGAGCAGTTCTTC

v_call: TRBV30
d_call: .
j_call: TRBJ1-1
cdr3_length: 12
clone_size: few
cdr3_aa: CAWSLGQDSAFF
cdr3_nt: TGTGCCTGGAGTCTAGGTCAGGACAGTGCTTTCTTT

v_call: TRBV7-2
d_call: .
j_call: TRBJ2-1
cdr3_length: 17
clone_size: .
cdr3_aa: CASSLPRTSAYYNEQFF
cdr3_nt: TGTGCCAGCAGCTTACCAAGAACCAGCGCGTACTACAATGAGCAGTTCTTC

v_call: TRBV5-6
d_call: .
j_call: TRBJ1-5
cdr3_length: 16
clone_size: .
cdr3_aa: CASSLGGGSGNQPQHF
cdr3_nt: TGTGCCAGCAGCTTGGGGGGGGGTTCGGGCAATCAGCCCCAGCATTTT

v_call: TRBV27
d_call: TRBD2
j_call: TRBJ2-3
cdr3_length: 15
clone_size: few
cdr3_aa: CASSLSGGQSDTQYF
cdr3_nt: TGTGCCAGCAGTTTAAGCGGGGGGCAATCAGATACGCAGTATTTT

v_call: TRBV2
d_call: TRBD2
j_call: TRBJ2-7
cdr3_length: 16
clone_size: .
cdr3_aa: CASSSSWREGSYEQYF
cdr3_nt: TGTGCCAGCAGCTCTAGCTGGAGGGAGGGTTCCTACGAGCAGTACTTC

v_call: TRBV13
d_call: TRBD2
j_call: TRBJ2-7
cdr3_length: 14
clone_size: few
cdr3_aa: CASSSWTSAYEQYF
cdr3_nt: TGTGCCAGCAGCTCCTGGACTAGCGCCTACGAGCAGTACTTC

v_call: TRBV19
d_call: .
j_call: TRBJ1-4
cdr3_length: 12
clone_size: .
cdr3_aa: CASSIEGEKLFF
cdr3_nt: TGTGCCAGTAGTATAGAGGGCGAAAAACTGTTTTTT

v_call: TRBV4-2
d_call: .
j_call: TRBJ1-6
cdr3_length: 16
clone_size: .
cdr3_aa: CASSQGPGGEGSPLHF
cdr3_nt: TGTGCCAGCAGCCAAGGGCCGGGAGGGGAAGGATCACCCCTCCACTTT

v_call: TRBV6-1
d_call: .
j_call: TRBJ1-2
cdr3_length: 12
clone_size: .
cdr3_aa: CASTQMGGGYTF
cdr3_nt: TGTGCCAGCACCCAAATGGGAGGCGGCTACACCTTC

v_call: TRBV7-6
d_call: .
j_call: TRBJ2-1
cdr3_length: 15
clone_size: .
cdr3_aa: CASSLSPYTANEQFF
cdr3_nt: TGTGCCAGCAGCTTATCCCCTTATACTGCTAATGAGCAGTTCTTC

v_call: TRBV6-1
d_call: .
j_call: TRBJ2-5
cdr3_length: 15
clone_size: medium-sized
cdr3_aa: CASSEAEVGGETQYF
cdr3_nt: TGTGCCAGCAGTGAAGCAGAGGTCGGAGGCGAGACCCAGTACTTC

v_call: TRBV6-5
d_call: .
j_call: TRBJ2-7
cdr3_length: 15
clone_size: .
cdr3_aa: CASSWGLGGPYEQYF
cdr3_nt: TGTGCCAGCAGTTGGGGACTGGGAGGACCCTACGAGCAGTACTTC

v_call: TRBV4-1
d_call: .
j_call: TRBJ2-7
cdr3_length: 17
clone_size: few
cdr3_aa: CASSQESGEAWASEQYF
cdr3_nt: TGCGCCAGCAGCCAAGAAAGCGGAGAGGCTTGGGCCTCCGAGCAGTACTTC

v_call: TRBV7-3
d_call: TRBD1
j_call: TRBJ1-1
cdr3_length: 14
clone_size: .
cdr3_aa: CASSSTGMNTEAFF
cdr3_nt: TGTGCCAGCAGCTCGACAGGGATGAACACTGAAGCTTTCTTT

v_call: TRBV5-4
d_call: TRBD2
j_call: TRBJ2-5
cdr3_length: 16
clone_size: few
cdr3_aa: CASSNLLAGGSETQYF
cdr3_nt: TGTGCCAGCAGCAACCTACTAGCGGGAGGGTCAGAGACCCAGTACTTC

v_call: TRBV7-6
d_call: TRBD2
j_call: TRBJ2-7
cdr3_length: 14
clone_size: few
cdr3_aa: CASSLSGGALEQYF
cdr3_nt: TGTGCCAGCAGTCTTAGCGGGGGGGCCCTCGAGCAGTACTTC

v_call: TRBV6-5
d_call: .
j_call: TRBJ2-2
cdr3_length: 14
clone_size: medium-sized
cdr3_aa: CASSYSSYTGELFF
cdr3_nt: TGTGCCAGCAGTTACTCTTCCTACACCGGGGAGCTGTTTTTT

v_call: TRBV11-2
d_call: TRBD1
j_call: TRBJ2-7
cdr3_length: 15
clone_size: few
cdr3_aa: CASSFTTGGHNEQYF
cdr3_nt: TGTGCCAGCAGCTTCACGACAGGGGGCCATAACGAGCAGTACTTC

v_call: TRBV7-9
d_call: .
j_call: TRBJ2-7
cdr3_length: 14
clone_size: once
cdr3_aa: CASSLVQGPFEQYF
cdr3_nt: TGTGCCAGCAGCTTAGTACAGGGCCCCTTCGAGCAGTACTTC

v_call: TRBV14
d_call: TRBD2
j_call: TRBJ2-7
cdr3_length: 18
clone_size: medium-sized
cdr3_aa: CASSQDLGLAGGFGEQYF
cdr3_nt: TGTGCCAGCAGCCAAGATCTGGGACTAGCGGGGGGGTTCGGGGAGCAGTACTTC

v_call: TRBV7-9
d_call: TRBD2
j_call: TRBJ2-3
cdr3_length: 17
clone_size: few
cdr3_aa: CASSLAIGGLGTDTQYF
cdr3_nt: TGTGCCAGCAGCTTAGCGATTGGGGGACTAGGCACAGATACGCAGTATTTT

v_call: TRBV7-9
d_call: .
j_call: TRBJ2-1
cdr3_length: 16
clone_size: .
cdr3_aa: CASSAPLRGTYNEQFF
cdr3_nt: TGTGCCAGCAGCGCCCCGCTTCGGGGAACTTACAATGAGCAGTTCTTC

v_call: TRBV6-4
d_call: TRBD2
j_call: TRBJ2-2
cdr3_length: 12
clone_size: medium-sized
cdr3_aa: CAAGADTGELFF
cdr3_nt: TGTGCAGCGGGAGCCGACACCGGGGAGCTGTTTTTT

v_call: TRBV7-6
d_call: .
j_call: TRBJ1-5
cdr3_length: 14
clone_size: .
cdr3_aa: CASSQRARGQPQHF
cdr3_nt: TGTGCCAGCAGCCAGCGGGCAAGGGGTCAGCCCCAGCATTTT

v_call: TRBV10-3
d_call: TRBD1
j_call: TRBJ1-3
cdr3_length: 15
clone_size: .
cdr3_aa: CATVGTDNSGNTIYF
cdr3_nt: TGTGCCACCGTAGGGACAGACAACTCTGGAAACACCATATATTTT

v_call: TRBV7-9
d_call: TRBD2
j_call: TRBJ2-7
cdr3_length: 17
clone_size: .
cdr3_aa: CASSLARTSWGAYEQYF
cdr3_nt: TGTGCCAGCAGCTTGGCCCGGACTAGCTGGGGTGCGTACGAGCAGTACTTC

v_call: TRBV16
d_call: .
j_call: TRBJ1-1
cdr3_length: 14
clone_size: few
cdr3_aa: CASSQGGPGTEAFF
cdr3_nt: TGTGCCAGCAGCCAAGGGGGCCCTGGGACTGAAGCTTTCTTT

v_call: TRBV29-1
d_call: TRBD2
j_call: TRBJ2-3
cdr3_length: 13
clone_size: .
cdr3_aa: CSVRAGGWGTQYF
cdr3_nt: TGCAGCGTTCGGGCGGGAGGATGGGGTACGCAGTATTTT

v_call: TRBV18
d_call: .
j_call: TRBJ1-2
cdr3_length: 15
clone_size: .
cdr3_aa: CASSPQGRVPYGYTF
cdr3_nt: TGTGCCAGCTCACCACAGGGCAGGGTCCCCTATGGCTACACCTTC

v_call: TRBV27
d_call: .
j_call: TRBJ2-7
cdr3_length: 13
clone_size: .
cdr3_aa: CASSLGAFYEQYF
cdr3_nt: TGTGCCAGCAGTTTAGGGGCATTTTACGAGCAGTACTTC

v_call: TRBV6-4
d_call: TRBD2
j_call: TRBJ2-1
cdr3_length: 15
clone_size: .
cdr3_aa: CASSDNLAGHNEQFF
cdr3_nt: TGTGCCAGCAGTGACAATCTAGCGGGACACAATGAGCAGTTCTTC

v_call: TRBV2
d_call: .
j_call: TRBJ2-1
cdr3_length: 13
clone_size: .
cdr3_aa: CASWGVTYNEQFF
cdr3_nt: TGTGCCAGCTGGGGGGTTACCTACAATGAGCAGTTCTTC

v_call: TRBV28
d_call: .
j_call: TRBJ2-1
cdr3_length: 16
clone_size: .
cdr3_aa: CASSSPGGGPYNEQFF
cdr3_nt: TGTGCCAGCAGTTCCCCCGGAGGAGGGCCCTACAATGAGCAGTTCTTC

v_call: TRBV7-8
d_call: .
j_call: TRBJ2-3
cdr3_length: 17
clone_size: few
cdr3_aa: CASSFLPGDPSTDTQYF
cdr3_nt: TGTGCCAGCAGCTTCCTACCGGGGGACCCAAGCACAGATACGCAGTATTTT

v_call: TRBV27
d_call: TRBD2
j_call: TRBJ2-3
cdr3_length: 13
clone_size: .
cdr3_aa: CASRVAGADTQYF
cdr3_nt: TGTGCCAGCAGAGTAGCGGGAGCAGATACGCAGTATTTT

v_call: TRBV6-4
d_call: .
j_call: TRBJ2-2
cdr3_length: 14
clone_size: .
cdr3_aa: CASSDGGGAGELFF
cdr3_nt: TGTGCCAGCAGTGACGGGGGCGGAGCCGGGGAGCTGTTTTTT

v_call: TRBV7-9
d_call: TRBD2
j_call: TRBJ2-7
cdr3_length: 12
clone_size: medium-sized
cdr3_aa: CASSLAREEQYF
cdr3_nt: TGTGCCAGCAGCTTAGCGCGGGAGGAGCAGTACTTC

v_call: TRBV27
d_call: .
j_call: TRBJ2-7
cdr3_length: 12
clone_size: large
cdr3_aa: CASSRGGTEQYF
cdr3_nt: TGTGCCAGCAGTAGGGGGGGAACCGAGCAGTACTTC

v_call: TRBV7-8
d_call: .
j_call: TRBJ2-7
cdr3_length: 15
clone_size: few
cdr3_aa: CASSLVRGSSYEQYF
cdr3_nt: TGTGCCAGCAGCTTGGTTAGGGGGAGCTCCTACGAGCAGTACTTC

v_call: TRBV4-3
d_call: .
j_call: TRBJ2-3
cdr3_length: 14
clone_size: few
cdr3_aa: CASSQGAGADTQYF
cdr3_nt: TGCGCCAGCAGCCAAGGGGCGGGCGCAGATACGCAGTATTTT

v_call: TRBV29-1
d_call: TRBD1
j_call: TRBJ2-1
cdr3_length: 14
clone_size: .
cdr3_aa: CSAWDRALGGEQFF
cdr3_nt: TGCAGCGCTTGGGACAGGGCCCTCGGTGGTGAGCAGTTCTTC

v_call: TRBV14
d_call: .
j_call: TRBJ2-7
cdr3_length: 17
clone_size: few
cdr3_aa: CASSQERGKAGSYEQYF
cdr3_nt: TGTGCCAGCAGCCAAGAACGGGGGAAGGCCGGCTCCTACGAGCAGTACTTC

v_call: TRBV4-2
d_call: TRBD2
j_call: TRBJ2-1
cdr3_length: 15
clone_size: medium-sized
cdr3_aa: CASTPDPGLDNEQFF
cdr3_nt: TGTGCCAGCACCCCGGACCCGGGACTAGACAATGAGCAGTTCTTC

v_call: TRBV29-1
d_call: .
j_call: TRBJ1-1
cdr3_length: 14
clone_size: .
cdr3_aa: CSADPQRIGTEAFF
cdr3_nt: TGCAGCGCCGACCCTCAGCGTATCGGCACTGAAGCTTTCTTT

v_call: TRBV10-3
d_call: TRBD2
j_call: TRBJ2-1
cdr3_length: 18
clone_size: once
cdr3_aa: CAISESLAGTSSYNEQFF
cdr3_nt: TGTGCCATCAGTGAGTCGCTAGCGGGTACTAGCTCCTACAATGAGCAGTTCTTC

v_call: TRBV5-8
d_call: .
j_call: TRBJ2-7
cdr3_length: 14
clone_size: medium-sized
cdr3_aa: CASSFDRISYEQYF
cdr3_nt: TGTGCCAGCAGCTTTGACAGAATCTCCTACGAGCAGTACTTC

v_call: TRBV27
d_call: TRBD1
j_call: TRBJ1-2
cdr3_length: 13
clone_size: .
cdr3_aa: CASSLTGAYGYTF
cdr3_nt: TGTGCCAGCAGCTTAACAGGGGCCTATGGCTACACCTTC

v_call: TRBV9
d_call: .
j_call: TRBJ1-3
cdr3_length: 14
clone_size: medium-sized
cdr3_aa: CASSVGSSGNTIYF
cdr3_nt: TGTGCCAGCAGCGTAGGTAGCTCTGGAAACACCATATATTTT

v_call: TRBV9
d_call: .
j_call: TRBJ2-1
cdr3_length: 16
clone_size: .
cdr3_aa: CASSVGEQGRINEQFF
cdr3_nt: TGTGCCAGCAGCGTAGGTGAACAGGGCCGAATTAATGAGCAGTTCTTC